The sequence of this TCR beta chain was determined in a study of CD8 T cells in ankylosing spondylitis. Study conclusions and caveats: It appeared that ankylosing spondylitis blood was characterized by a TCR beta motif of seven or eight highly homologous variants. Reportedly, significant enrichment of disease-linked clones occurred in matched ankylosing spondylitis synovial fluid.

Only a few counts were recorded for this clonotype. Its antigen remains unidentified. The germline V gene encodes CDR1 MNHEY and CDR2 SMNVEV (reference sequence). The CDR3 spans 15 residues. J gave up 4 bases and V 7 bases, and 10 bases lay outside the gene matches. Library preparation for TCR beta used quantitative 5'-RACE with molecular barcodes. TCRdb redid the calling of the 5' RACE reads with MiXCR, one entry per CDR3 protein. The sample carries around 130,000 distinct CDR3 sequences, roughly a sixth recorded once. The sequence came from a male donor with ankylosing spondylitis. Input material: blood, either unsorted or a sorted T cell fraction (not recorded which). The J gene is TRBJ2-5, the V gene TRBV27; 9 bases map to TRBD1. The CDR3 is CASKPGQGSRETQYF. As DNA, the CDR3 is TGTGCCAGCAAACCGGGACAGGGCTCCCGAGAGACCCAGTACTTC.